This entry describes one T cell receptor (beta chain). Its antigen is currently unknown. These data originate in a study of vaccination and CD4 T cells after COVID-19. Treatment specified: approximately 9-day PBMC culture with coronavirus spike peptide pools or control peptides (ViraFEST assay). Study-level results: From about 20 to 38, the median of SARS-CoV-2-reactive clonotypes rose without reaching significance.

Cultured CD4+ T cell DNA was sequenced using the Oncomine TCR Beta short-read assay. MiXCR, run by TCRdb on the PCR reads, gives a single entry per CDR3 protein. The sample yields more than 10,000 distinct CDR3 sequences, 36% seen once. CDR3 length: 15 residues. Trimming took 2 bases from V and 4 from J; bases not matched to a gene: 5. Germline CDR1 reads WSHSY; CDR2 reads SAAADI. The V gene is TRBV10-2, the J gene TRBJ1-1, with 9 bases matching TRBD1. The TCR was taken from a human donor with COVID-19. Sequencing was done on a sample of cultured CD4+ T cells from blood. CDR3: CASSEADRGVTEAFF. CDR3 nucleotides: TGCGCCAGCAGTGAGGCGGACAGGGGTGTCACTGAAGCTTTCTTT.